Listed here are 12 T cell receptor beta chains from one sample, sequenced in a study of CXCR3-negative and CXCR3-positive naive CD8 T cells. Study results and limitations: CXCR3-positive naive cells carried more hydrophobic TRB CDR3s than CXCR3-negative naive cells did.

Which antigens these TCRs recognize remains unknown. 5' RACE with UMI labels generated the TRB cDNA libraries. Using the 5' RACE reads, TCRdb records one entry per CDR3 protein without DNA. Listed are about 150,000 distinct CDR3 sequences; about 0.48% falls within the top ten. The sequenced sample was naive CXCR3+ CD8+ T cells from blood. The sample's subset: CD45RO-CCR7+CD27+CD95- naive CD8+ T cells expressing CXCR3 (TNR3+). The receptors originated from a human donor in good health. Some clones in this sample may be carry-over from other donors' samples.

The chain joins TRBV7-9 to TRBJ2-7. The CDR3 covers 13 residues. Germline lookup yields CDR1 SEHNR and CDR2 FQNEAQ (reference sequence). The CDR3 spells CASSRVTPDEQYF.

J is TRBJ2-3 and V is TRBV7-9; the TCRdb D gene call, TRBD2, has no DNA to confirm it. This CDR3 has 17 residues. The germline V gene has CDR1 SEHNR and CDR2 FQNEAQ (reference sequence). CDR3 region: CASSLVKGLLEEDTQYF.

This chain connects TRBV4-1 to TRBJ2-7; the TCRdb D gene call, TRBD1, has no DNA to confirm it. This CDR3 comprises 16 residues. The germline CDR1 and CDR2 sequences are MGHRA and YSYEKL. The CDR3 sequence: CASSSTGGAGRDEQYF.

This chain connects TRBV11-2 to TRBJ2-5; TCRdb indicates TRBD1, and absent DNA this call remains unverified. This CDR3 region has 16 residues. Germline V gene data show CDR1 as SGHAT and CDR2 as FQNNGV. The CDR3 loop is CASSLVARGHQETQYF. The complete variable domain, with remaining parts taken from reference TRBV11-2 and TRBJ2-5, reads EAGVAQSPRYKIIEKRQSVAFWCNPISGHATLYWYQQILGQGPKLLIQFQNNGVVDDSQLPKDRFSAERLKGVDSTLKIQPAKLEDSAVYLCASSLVARGHQETQYFGPGTRLLVL.

V and J are TRBV29-1 and TRBJ2-7; TCRdb's D gene call, TRBD2, goes unchecked for lack of DNA. Germline V gene sequence: CDR1 SQVTM, CDR2 ANQGSEA. This CDR3 spans 14 amino acids. The CDR3 sequence: CSVVGGVSSYEQYF.

The chain recombines TRBV2 with TRBJ1-6. From germline, CDR1 is SNHLY and CDR2 FYNNEI. The CDR3 has 14 amino acids. The CDR3 sequence is CASSEGQYNSPLHF.

The rearrangement links TRBV5-1 to TRBJ1-1; TCRdb's assignment of TRBD1 cannot be checked, as there is no DNA. Per germline, CDR1 SGHRS and CDR2 YFSETQ. The CDR3 consists of 18 residues. CDR3 in amino acids: CASSLGRQGQRVNTEAFF.

CDR3 amino acids: CASTALAGNTGELFF. This chain links TRBV28 with TRBJ2-2; as DNA is missing, the TRBD2 call by TCRdb cannot be tested. The germline V gene has CDR1 MDHEN and CDR2 SYDVKM. This CDR3 comprises 15 residues.

This chain joins TRBV2 and TRBJ2-1; as DNA is missing, the TRBD1 call by TCRdb cannot be tested. CDR3 length: 13 amino acids. Germline V gives CDR1 SNHLY, CDR2 FYNNEI. CDR3 region: CASTTGGMNEQFF.

The chain couples TRBV13 to TRBJ2-2; TCRdb returns TRBD1, unconfirmable since there is no DNA. CDR1 and CDR2 from the germline V gene are PRHDT and FYEKMQ (reference sequence). There are 15 residues in the CDR3. The CDR3 loop is CASSLTGLMTGELFF. The full variable domain, rest sourced from reference TRBV13 and TRBJ2-2, is AAGVIQSPRHLIKEKRETATLKCYPIPRHDTVYWYQQGPGQDPQFLISFYEKMQSDKGSIPDRFSAQQFSDYHSELNMSSLELGDSALYFCASSLTGLMTGELFFGEGSRLTVL.

The chain combines TRBV25-1 with TRBJ1-6; TCRdb returns TRBD1, unconfirmable since there is no DNA. The CDR3 consists of 15 residues. From germline, CDR1 is MGHDK and CDR2 SYGVNS. The CDR3 reads CASGAGTGGFSPLHF.

The rearrangement joins TRBV9 to TRBJ2-1; the TCRdb call, TRBD2, lacks DNA for checking. This CDR3 spans 15 amino acids. Germline assignment: CDR1 SGDLS and CDR2 YYNGEE. CDR3 loop: CASSAALRPDNEQFF. Full variable domain (remainder filled in from reference TRBV9 and TRBJ2-1): DSGVTQTPKHLITATGQRVTLRCSPRSGDLSVYWYQQSLDQGLQFLIQYYNGEERAKGNILERFSAQQFPDLHSELNLSSLELGDSALYFCASSAALRPDNEQFFGPGTRLTVL.